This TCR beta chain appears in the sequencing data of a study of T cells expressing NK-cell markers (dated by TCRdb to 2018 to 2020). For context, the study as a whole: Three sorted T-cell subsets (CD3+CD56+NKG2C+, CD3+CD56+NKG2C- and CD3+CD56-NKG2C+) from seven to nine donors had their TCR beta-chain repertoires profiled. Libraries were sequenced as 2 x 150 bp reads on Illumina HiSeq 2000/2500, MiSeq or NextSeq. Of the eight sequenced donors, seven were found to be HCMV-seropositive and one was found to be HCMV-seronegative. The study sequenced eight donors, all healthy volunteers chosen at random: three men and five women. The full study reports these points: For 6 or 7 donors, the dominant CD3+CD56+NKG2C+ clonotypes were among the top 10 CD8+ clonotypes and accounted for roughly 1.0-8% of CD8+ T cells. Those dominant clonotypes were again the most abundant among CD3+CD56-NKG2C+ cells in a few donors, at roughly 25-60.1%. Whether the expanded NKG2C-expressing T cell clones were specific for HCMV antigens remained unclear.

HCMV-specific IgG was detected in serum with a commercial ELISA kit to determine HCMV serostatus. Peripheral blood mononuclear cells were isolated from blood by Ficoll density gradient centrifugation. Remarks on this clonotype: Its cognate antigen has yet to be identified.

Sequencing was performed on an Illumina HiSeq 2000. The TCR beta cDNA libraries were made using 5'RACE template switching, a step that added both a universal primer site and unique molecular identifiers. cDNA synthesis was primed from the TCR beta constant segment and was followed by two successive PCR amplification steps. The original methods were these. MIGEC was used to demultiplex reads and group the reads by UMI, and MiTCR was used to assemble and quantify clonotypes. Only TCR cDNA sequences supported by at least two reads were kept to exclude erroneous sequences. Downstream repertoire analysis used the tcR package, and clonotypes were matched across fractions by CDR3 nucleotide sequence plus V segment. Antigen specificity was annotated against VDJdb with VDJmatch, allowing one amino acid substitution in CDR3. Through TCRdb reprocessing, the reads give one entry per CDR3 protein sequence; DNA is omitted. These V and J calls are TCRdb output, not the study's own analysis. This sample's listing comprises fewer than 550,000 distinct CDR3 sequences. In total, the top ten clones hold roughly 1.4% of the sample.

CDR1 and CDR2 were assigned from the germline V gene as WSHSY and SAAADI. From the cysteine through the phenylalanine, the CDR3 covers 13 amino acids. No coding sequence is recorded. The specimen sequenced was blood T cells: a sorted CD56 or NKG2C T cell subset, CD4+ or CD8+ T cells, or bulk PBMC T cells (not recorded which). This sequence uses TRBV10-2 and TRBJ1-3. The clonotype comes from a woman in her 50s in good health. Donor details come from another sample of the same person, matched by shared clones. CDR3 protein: CASSEGSGNTIYF.